This T cell receptor (beta chain) was sequenced during a study of regulatory T cells in long-lasting Graves disease. The time point: newly diagnosed GD, antithyroid drugs for less than 3 months. From RNA extracted from PBMCs, the TCR library was made. The study, taken as a whole, reports: The TCR repertoire of persistent Graves' patients was less diverse than that of newly diagnosed ones.

Researchers made TCR beta libraries by using iRepertoire HTBI primers and running Arm-PCR on CDR3 regions. TCRdb recomputed calls from the multiplex PCR reads with MiXCR, one row per CDR3 protein. The top ten hold more than 20% of the sample, which has 450,000 to 650,000 distinct CDR3 sequences, roughly a sixth seen once. On this clonotype: The antigen is not known.

These data are also associated with another study on T cells in Graves' hyperthyroidism and ophthalmopathy. That publication notes: Graves' hyperthyroidism qualified as stable when ophthalmopathy did not progress within 18 months. Diagnoses were established using clinical symptoms, serum thyroxine and TRAb, thyroid ultrasound and orbital computed tomography.

The TCR was taken from a woman aged 40 to 65 with Graves disease. Material: peripheral blood mononuclear cells (PBMCs), obtained at new diagnosis, from a patient treated with antithyroid drugs.

This chain's CDR3 is CASSSGQGGISPLHF. The CDR3 DNA reads as TGTGCCAGCAGCTCAGGACAGGGTGGTATATCACCCCTCCACTTT. The chain is built from TRBV11-3 and TRBJ1-6; 8 bases align to TRBD1. Per germline, CDR1 SGHNT and CDR2 YENEEA. The CDR3 spans 15 residues. V was clipped by 4 bases and J by 10 bases; unmatched bases: 9.